The TCR beta chain under discussion was sequenced for a study of T cell responses to AZD1222 COVID-19 vaccine. Points from the study as a whole: At 160-218 and 743-854, vaccine-associated CD4 TCRs were dominant, and they spanned spike.

Turning to this clone: The antigen is not known.

Trimming took off 7 bases at V and 0 bases at J, with 19 bases between the two ends. The CDR3 sequence is 17 residues long. Germline values: CDR1 MDHEN, CDR2 SYDVKM. Using immunoSEQ multiplex PCR, the repertoire was profiled, and TCRdb retains in-frame clones only, with some absent. This table holds approximately 100,000 clones, more than 75% found once. The starting material was peripheral blood, obtained on day 0 of AZD1222 vaccination. This receptor was identified in an adult in good health. The V gene is TRBV28, the J gene TRBJ1-5; possibly TRBD1 for D (6 bases). The CDR3 DNA sequence: TGTGCCAGCAAACTTGGGGGGGGCGGGTATAGCAATCAGCCCCAGCATTTT. Its protein product is CASKLGGGGYSNQPQHF.